These 25 T cell receptor beta chains were all obtained from the same sample, sequenced in a study of cytomegalovirus exposure and HLA in healthy donors. This PCR relied on a set of 60 Vbeta primers and 13 Jbeta primers. The repertoire was sequenced with immunoSEQ multiplex PCR; TCRdb's copy has only in-frame clones and lacks some. The data contain some 150,000 clones, about 83% of them singletons. Sequenced: PBMCs. Receptors originate from a woman in her 30s in good health and CMV-seronegative.

The chain links TRBV7-3 to TRBJ2-3, with 11 positions matching TRBD2. V was clipped by 2 bases and J by 0 bases; unmatched bases: 7. Germline V gene sequence: CDR1 SGHTA, CDR2 FQGTGA. This CDR3 has 18 residues. The CDR3 DNA reads TGTGCCAGCAGCTTAGCCCAGACTAGCGGGGAAAGCACAGATACGCAGTATTTT. Translated: CASSLAQTSGESTDTQYF.

This clone was observed a few times. The rearrangement links TRBV19 to TRBJ2-1; 10 nucleotides align to TRBD2. Germline V gene lookup returns CDR1 LNHDA and CDR2 SQIVND (reference sequence). Losses at the gene ends were 4 bases for V and 7 bases for J; bases not matched to a gene: 4. This CDR3 spans 14 amino acids. The DNA for the CDR3 is TGTGCCAGTAGTACCCTAGCGGGGGTTAATGAGCAGTTCTTC. Encoded protein: CASSTLAGVNEQFF.

The chain links TRBV19 to TRBJ2-4, with TRBD2 identical over 7 bases. J was trimmed by 5 bases and V by 2 bases; bases with no gene match: 6. The CDR3 has 15 amino acids. Per the germline V gene, CDR1 is LNHDA and CDR2 is SQIVND (reference sequence). CDR3 coding DNA: TGTGCCAGTAGTATATCGGGCGGGAGAGAAAACATTCAGTACTTC. Its translation is CASSISGGRENIQYF.

This clone was seen a single time. The chain links TRBV10-1 to TRBJ2-6; 8 bases match TRBD1. Germline-derived CDR1 and CDR2 are WNHNN and SYGVQD (reference sequence). J gave up 1 base and V 2 bases, and 7 bases lay outside the gene matches. This CDR3 region has 18 residues. CDR3 sequence: CASSEPSGQASGANVLTF. In DNA, the CDR3 is TGCGCCAGCAGTGAGCCCTCGGGACAGGCTTCTGGGGCCAACGTCCTGACTTTC.

The chain uses TRBV28 and TRBJ1-1; D is ambiguous. CDR1 is MDHEN, CDR2 SYDVKM, per germline. The CDR3 sequence is 10 residues long. With 5 bases removed from V and 7 bases from J, the gap between germline ends came to 5 bases. Here the CDR3 reads CASSPREAFF. The CDR3 bases are TGTGCCAGCAGTCCCCGTGAAGCTTTCTTT.

This chain links TRBV11-3 with TRBJ2-1, with D possibly being TRBD2 (5 bases). This CDR3 has 15 amino acids. In germline, CDR1 is SGHNT, CDR2 YENEEA. Trimming cost V 3 bases and J 7 bases, with 16 bases left between them. Here the CDR3 DNA reads TGTGCCAGCAGCTTCAAATCCCCCACTAGTAATGAGCAGTTCTTC. Encoded protein: CASSFKSPTSNEQFF. Supplemented by reference TRBV11-3 and TRBJ2-1, the full variable domain reads EAGVVQSPRYKIIEKKQPVAFWCNPISGHNTLYWYLQNLGQGPELLIRYENEEAVDDSQLPKDRFSAERLKGVDSTLKIQPAELGDSAVYLCASSFKSPTSNEQFFGPGTRLTVL.

This clone was seen only a few times. The rearrangement links TRBV28 to TRBJ2-7; 12 bases map to TRBD1. Trimming removed 0 bases from V and 7 bases from J; junction bases left unmatched: 7. This CDR3 comprises 16 residues. The germline V gene encodes CDR1 MDHEN and CDR2 SYDVKM. The CDR3: CASSLWFGDRGREQYF. As DNA, the CDR3 is TGTGCCAGCAGTTTATGGTTCGGGGACAGGGGGCGAGAGCAGTACTTC.

The CDR3 nucleotides are TGTGCCACCCACAGGGGCGGCCACTATGGCTACACCTTC. It is translated as CATHRGGHYGYTF. V gene TRBV19 combines with J gene TRBJ1-2; 7 bases map to TRBD1. V lost 10 bases, J lost 3 bases, and 8 bases stayed unmatched. The CDR3 is made up of 13 amino acids. Germline V gene data show CDR1 as LNHDA and CDR2 as SQIVND (reference sequence).

The chain links TRBV7-2 to TRBJ2-2, with D tentatively TRBD2 (6 bases). Trimming took off 3 bases at V and 3 bases at J, with 11 bases between the two ends. Germline V gene sequence: CDR1 SGHTA, CDR2 FQGNSA. CDR3 size: 15 residues. The CDR3 DNA follows: TGTGCCAGCAGCTTCTCCGGGACTTACACCGGGGAGCTGTTTTTT. Translating gives CASSFSGTYTGELFF.

This clone has more than one count but fewer than ten. V gene TRBV6-5 combines with J gene TRBJ2-1; 10 positions agree with TRBD1. V shed 2 bases and J 6 bases; nucleotides not matched to a gene: 4. Germline values: CDR1 MNHEY, CDR2 SVGAGI. This CDR3 is built from 15 residues. The CDR3 coding sequence is TGTGCCAGCAGTTACGGACAGGGGGTAGGCAATGAGCAGTTCTTC. Translating gives CASSYGQGVGNEQFF.

The rearrangement joins TRBV28 to TRBJ1-2, with 7 bases that match TRBD1. Germline CDR1 is MDHEN and CDR2 is SYDVKM. V was clipped by 10 bases and J by 0 bases; unmatched bases: 11. The CDR3 runs 15 residues. CDR3 sequence: CAIALGQPANYGYTF. The CDR3 DNA is TGTGCCATCGCCTTGGGACAGCCAGCTAACTATGGCTACACCTTC.

The CDR3 DNA is TGTGCCAGTTCCCCGGGACAGGGGCGCGGACAGCCCCAGCATTTT. Translating it yields CASSPGQGRGQPQHF. The rearrangement links TRBV2 to TRBJ1-5; 10 bases are shared with TRBD1. The germline gives CDR1 SNHLY, CDR2 FYNNEI. The CDR3 consists of 15 residues. The V segment lost 9 bases and the J segment 7 bases; nucleotides outside the gene matches: 12.

This clone was seen only once. The rearrangement links TRBV7-9 to TRBJ1-2, with D unclear. Deletions cut 6 bases from V and 0 bases from J, with 8 bases between. The germline CDR1 and CDR2 sequences are SEHNR and FQNEAQ (reference sequence). CDR3 length equals 13 residues. The DNA of the CDR3 is TGTGCCAGCAGAGGAGGAGCTAACTATGGCTACACCTTC. It specifies CASRGGANYGYTF.

The chain joins TRBV18 to TRBJ2-5; 10 nucleotides line up with TRBD2. Germline CDR1 KGHSH, CDR2 LQKENI. The CDR3 spans 15 residues. V lost 2 bases, J lost 5 bases, and 5 bases stayed unmatched. The CDR3 DNA is TGTGCCAGCTCACCAAGGCTAGCGGGAGAGGAGACCCAGTACTTC. Its protein product is CASSPRLAGEETQYF.

The chain is built from TRBV28 and TRBJ2-5; D gene unclear. The V gene's germline CDR1 is MDHEN and CDR2 SYDVKM. CDR3 length: 13 amino acids. The ends were cut back, 3 bases at V and 5 bases at J, with 10 bases in the middle. The CDR3 DNA reads TGTGCCAGCAGTTTGGTGGCATCGGAGACCCAGTACTTC. Its protein product is CASSLVASETQYF.

The CDR3 DNA follows: TGTGCCAGCAGCTTAGATCAGGGCGTCCTCCGAACCTACGAGCAGTACTTC. This translates into CASSLDQGVLRTYEQYF. The chain links TRBV11-2 to TRBJ2-7; the D gene is possibly TRBD1 (5 bases). There are 17 residues in the CDR3. CDR1 and CDR2 (germline): SGHAT, FQNNGV. Trimming took off 0 bases at V and 2 bases at J, with 17 bases between the two ends.

This clone was picked up one time. V gene TRBV18 combines with J gene TRBJ2-2; TRBD2 matches at 7 bases. The CDR3 consists of 17 residues. Trimming cost V 2 bases and J 0 bases; bases outside gene matches: 6. From germline, CDR1 is KGHSH and CDR2 LQKENI. CDR3 sequence: CASSPRASGANTGELFF. CDR3 nucleotide sequence: TGTGCCAGCTCACCAAGGGCTAGCGGCGCGAACACCGGGGAGCTGTTTTTT.

A word on this clone: This sample includes further DNA sequences coding for the same CDR3. The chain joins TRBV9 to TRBJ1-1; 7 bases align to TRBD1. Germline lookup yields CDR1 SGDLS and CDR2 YYNGEE. The trim removed 0 bases at V and 0 bases at J, leaving 5 bases unmatched. The CDR3 extends over 16 amino acids. The CDR3 DNA is TGTGCCAGCAGCGTAGACGTGGGACAGCTGAACACTGAAGCTTTCTTT. Translation: CASSVDVGQLNTEAFF.

DNA of the CDR3: TGCGCCAGCAGCCGCCCGGCTCCTAGCGGCACTCAATCTCTCAACTCCTACGAGCAGTACTTC. Translated: CASSRPAPSGTQSLNSYEQYF. V gene TRBV5-1 combines with J gene TRBJ2-7; 7 bases are a match to TRBD2. The CDR3 is made up of 21 amino acids. J lost 0 bases, V lost 4 bases, and 25 bases had no gene match. From germline, CDR1 is SGHRS and CDR2 YFSETQ.

The CDR3, as DNA: TGTGCCAGCAGCCAACCCGGACAGGGGACAGATACGCAGTATTTT. Amino acids: CASSQPGQGTDTQYF. The chain employs TRBV14 and TRBJ2-3; 9 nucleotides agree with TRBD1. With 2 bases clipped from V and 3 bases from J, the junction kept 3 bases outside the gene matches. CDR1 is SGHDN and CDR2 is FVKESK in the germline V gene. This CDR3 region has 15 residues.

V gene TRBV25-1 combines with J gene TRBJ2-3; D is unresolved. The germline V gene encodes CDR1 MGHDK and CDR2 SYGVNS. CDR3 length equals 13 residues. V shed 4 bases and J shed 0 bases, with 5 bases lying between them. The CDR3 here is CASSAVSTDTQYF. Written as DNA, the CDR3 is TGTGCCAGCAGTGCCGTTAGCACAGATACGCAGTATTTT.

The gene calls are TRBV18 and TRBJ2-7, with D hard to call. The CDR3 is made up of 16 amino acids. Germline lookup yields CDR1 KGHSH and CDR2 LQKENI. Deletions cut 3 bases from V and 2 bases from J, with 17 bases between. CDR3 residues: CASSPQSGSPTYEQYF. DNA for the CDR3: TGTGCCAGCTCACCCCAGTCCGGTAGCCCGACCTACGAGCAGTACTTC.

The V and J genes are TRBV11-1 and TRBJ2-5; D is perhaps TRBD2 (5 bases). Germline-derived CDR1 and CDR2 are SGHAT and FQDESV (reference sequence). V was pared by 1 base and J by 5 bases, with 11 bases between. CDR3 length equals 14 residues. The CDR3 DNA reads as TGTGCCAGCAGCTTAGAACGGGGTGGGGAGACCCAGTACTTC. Encoded protein: CASSLERGGETQYF.

This clone was seen repeatedly, ten times or more. The rearrangement joins TRBV29-1 to TRBJ1-2, with 7 bases matching TRBD1. The CDR3 is made up of 11 amino acids. CDR1 and CDR2 from the germline V gene are SQVTM and ANQGSEA. The V segment lost 6 bases and the J segment 7 bases; nucleotides outside the gene matches: 5. The chain's CDR3 is CSVHRGGGYTF. Here the CDR3 DNA reads TGCAGCGTCCACAGGGGCGGTGGCTACACCTTC.

The chain combines TRBV7-2 with TRBJ1-1; unclear D gene. The CDR3 length is 15 residues. V was clipped by 1 base and J by 3 bases, with 12 bases between them. The V gene's germline CDR1 is SGHTA and CDR2 FQGNSA. The CDR3 reads CASSLVSGLDTEAFF. The CDR3 DNA reads TGTGCCAGCAGCTTAGTATCCGGGTTAGACACTGAAGCTTTCTTT.